Below are 19 T cell receptor beta chains sequenced from a single sample in a study of T cells in Graves' hyperthyroidism and ophthalmopathy. Regions amplified from RNA transcripts were the TCR beta CDR3 regions. TCR CDR3 regions were first amplified by RT-PCR with HTBI primers. TCRdb reprocessed the multiplex PCR reads via MiXCR and lists one record per CDR3 protein. The table shows some 800,000 distinct CDR3 sequences, with about 38% occurring only once. The sequenced material came from blood. The origin of the receptors is a man aged 18 to 29 with Graves' hyperthyroidism.

In its sample, this clonotype was seen once. The chain carries TRBV24-1 and TRBJ2-5; 9 nucleotides agree with TRBD1. Germline lookup yields CDR1 KGHDR and CDR2 SFDVKD. The length of the CDR3 is 16 residues. V shed 7 bases, J shed 2 bases, and the junction held 10 bases outside the gene matches. This chain's CDR3 is CATRGTGPSSQETQYF. Written as DNA, the CDR3 is TGTGCCACCAGGGGGACAGGGCCATCATCGCAAGAGACCCAGTACTTC.

In the case of this clonotype: Given the absence of the conserved phenylalanine or tryptophan at the CDR3 end, a read error is likely. The chain carries TRBV29-1 and TRBJ1-3; the D is unclear. The CDR3 length is 11 residues. With 7 bases removed from V and 7 bases from J, the gap between germline ends came to 11 bases. Germline-derived CDR1 and CDR2 are SQVTM and ANQGSEA. In nucleotides, the CDR3 is TGCAGCGGCGCGGGGTGGAACACCATATATTGT. This gives the protein CSGAGWNTIYC.

This chain connects TRBV7-2 to TRBJ1-1, with D possibly matching TRBD1 (6 bases). The length of the CDR3 is 18 residues. Germline loops: CDR1 SGHTA, CDR2 FQGNSA. V dropped 3 bases and J dropped 1 base, with 21 bases sitting between them. In DNA form, the CDR3 reads TGTGCCAGCAGCTTCCTTCTGCAGGGGACCCTAACGAACACTGAAGCTTTCTTT. Encoded protein: CASSFLLQGTLTNTEAFF.

The chain couples TRBV2 to TRBJ1-5; TRBD1 might be the D (5 bases). CDR3 size: 16 residues. V shed 4 bases and J shed 0 bases, with 13 bases lying between them. From germline, CDR1 is SNHLY and CDR2 FYNNEI. CDR3 coding DNA: TGTGCCAGCAGTGGTGGGGCGGGATATAGCAATCAGCCCCAGCATTTT. Translating it yields CASSGGAGYSNQPQHF.

The chain has TRBV29-1 and TRBJ1-1; 7 bases line up with TRBD1. The length of the CDR3 is 18 residues. Germline CDR1 and CDR2: SQVTM and ANQGSEA. The trim removed 6 bases at V and 1 base at J, leaving 20 bases unmatched. Written as DNA, the CDR3 is TGCAGCGTGGTCACAGGGGCGGAGTTTGGACGGAAGAACACTGAAGCTTTCTTT. This translates into CSVVTGAEFGRKNTEAFF. Full variable domain (missing parts from reference TRBV29-1 and TRBJ1-1): SAVISQKPSRDICQRGTSLTIQCQVDSQVTMMFWYRQQPGQSLTLIATANQGSEATYESGFVIDKFPISRPNLTFSTLTVSNMSPEDSSIYLCSVVTGAEFGRKNTEAFFGQGTRLTVV.

This clonotype was counted a few times. J is TRBJ2-7 and V is TRBV5-1, with D perhaps assigned TRBD1 or TRBD2 (5 bases each). Germline V lookup: CDR1 SGHRS, CDR2 YFSETQ. This CDR3 spans 13 amino acids. The ends were cut back, 4 bases at V and 9 bases at J, with 17 bases in the middle. The CDR3 reads CASSHPGTVLQYF. CDR3 coding DNA: TGCGCCAGCAGCCACCCCGGGACCGTGCTGCAGTACTTC. Based on the CDR3 plus reference TRBV5-1 and TRBJ2-7, the full variable domain is KAGVTQTPRYLIKTRGQQVTLSCSPISGHRSVSWYQQTPGQGLQFLFEYFSETQRNKGNFPGRFSGRQFSNSRSEMNVSTLELGDSALYLCASSHPGTVLQYFGPGTRLTVT.

This chain uses TRBV4-2 with TRBJ1-6, with a tentative D call TRBD1 (6 bases). The germline V gene encodes CDR1 LGHNA and CDR2 YNFKEQ. The V and J ends lost 0 bases and 14 bases respectively, with 17 bases between them. CDR3 length: 15 amino acids. This chain's CDR3 is CASSQDTGPTFTLHF. Here the CDR3 DNA reads TGTGCCAGCAGCCAAGATACAGGGCCAACTTTCACCCTCCACTTT.

Ten or more counts support this clonotype. The rearrangement links TRBV7-9 to TRBJ1-2; TRBD1 agrees at 7 bases. J lost 4 bases, V lost 4 bases, and 6 bases had no gene match. The CDR3 runs to 14 residues. Germline V gives CDR1 SEHNR, CDR2 FQNEAQ (reference sequence). CDR3 in DNA: TGTGCCAGCAGCTCGACAGGGTCCAGCTATGGCTACACCTTC. Translating it yields CASSSTGSSYGYTF. The full variable domain, with the rest looked up from reference TRBV7-9 and TRBJ1-2, is DTGVSQNPRHKITKRGQNVTFRCDPISEHNRLYWYRQTLGQGPEFLTYFQNEAQLEKSRLLSDRFSAERPKGSFSTLEIQRTEQGDSAMYLCASSSTGSSYGYTFGSGTRLTVV.

The genes are TRBV5-4 and TRBJ2-5; D is undetermined. Trimming cost V 2 bases and J 5 bases, with 10 bases left between them. This CDR3 spans 13 amino acids. Germline V gives CDR1 SGHNT, CDR2 YYREEE (reference sequence). DNA for the CDR3: TGTGCCAGCAGCTTCAGTGCCCTTGAGACCCAGTACTTC. Amino acids: CASSFSALETQYF.

In this sample, this clonotype turned up many times. The chain combines TRBV20-1 with TRBJ1-6, with D perhaps TRBD1 (6 bases). The germline gives CDR1 DFQATT, CDR2 SNEGSKA (reference sequence). The V gene lost 6 bases and the J gene lost 12 bases, with 9 bases spanning the gap. This CDR3 has 10 residues. The chain's CDR3 is CSAGGGPLHF. The CDR3 region has the DNA TGCAGTGCAGGGGGGGGACCCCTCCACTTT.

The chain combines TRBV7-9 with TRBJ2-6; D not resolved. The germline V gene has CDR1 SEHNR and CDR2 FQNEAQ (reference sequence). CDR3 length: 14 residues. Deletions cut 8 bases from V and 2 bases from J, with 10 bases between. CDR3 residues: CASSPTAGANVLTF. The CDR3, as DNA: TGTGCCAGCTCACCTACTGCTGGGGCCAACGTCCTGACTTTC.

The table lists this clonotype with many counts. The genes are TRBV2 and TRBJ1-6; D not certain. Germline V gene lookup returns CDR1 SNHLY and CDR2 FYNNEI. The CDR3 contains 13 residues. Here the CDR3 reads CAVEVRSNSPLHF. DNA of the CDR3: TGTGCTGTTGAAGTCCGAAGTAATTCACCCCTCCACTTT.

This clonotype was found many times. CDR3 in amino acids: CASSEAGLAGETQYF. CDR3 coding DNA: TGTGCCAGCAGTGAAGCGGGACTAGCGGGAGAGACCCAGTACTTC. The rearrangement joins TRBV2 to TRBJ2-5; the match to TRBD2 covers 12 bases. This CDR3 is built from 15 residues. The V and J ends lost 0 bases and 4 bases, in that order; junction bases with no gene match: 0. Germline V CDR1 and CDR2: SNHLY, FYNNEI.

The rearrangement joins TRBV19 to TRBJ2-7; 8 nucleotides line up with TRBD1. The length of the CDR3 is 14 residues. Germline CDR1 reads LNHDA; CDR2 reads SQIVND (reference sequence). The V and J ends lost 5 bases and 2 bases, in that order; junction bases with no gene match: 5. CDR3 loop: CASSLRGQAYEQYF. CDR3 nucleotides: TGTGCCAGTAGTCTCCGGGGACAGGCCTACGAGCAGTACTTC.

This clonotype was seen repeatedly, ten times or more. The genes are TRBV10-3 and TRBJ1-6; the D is unclear. This CDR3 is 17 amino acids long. V lost 0 bases and J lost 0, with 9 bases in between. Germline-derived CDR1 and CDR2 are ENHRY and SYGVKD. The CDR3 region has the DNA TGTGCCATCAGTGAGTCTAACGGCCCCTCCTATAATTCACCCCTCCACTTT. Residues: CAISESNGPSYNSPLHF.

This clonotype has a count of ten or more. The V and J genes are TRBV20-1 and TRBJ1-1, with 7 bases aligning to TRBD1. This CDR3 has 13 residues. V shed 8 bases and J 4 bases; nucleotides not matched to a gene: 10. CDR1 is DFQATT and CDR2 is SNEGSKA in the germline V gene (reference sequence). In nucleotides, the CDR3 is TGCAGTCCCGTACGACAGGGAATCACTGAAGCTTTCTTT. Amino acids: CSPVRQGITEAFF.

The V gene is TRBV29-1, the J gene TRBJ1-2, with D perhaps matching TRBD1 (5 bases). Trimming removed 7 bases from V and 3 bases from J, with 12 bases in between. This CDR3 is built from 12 residues. Germline lookup yields CDR1 SQVTM and CDR2 ANQGSEA. The CDR3 sequence: CSGRTGDYGYTF. The CDR3 DNA follows: TGCAGCGGACGGACGGGGGACTATGGCTACACCTTC.

V gene TRBV7-9 combines with J gene TRBJ2-7, with 12 bases identical to TRBD2. Germline CDR1 reads SEHNR; CDR2 reads FQNEAQ (reference sequence). V shed 4 bases, J shed 5 bases, and the junction held 9 bases outside the gene matches. This CDR3 region has 16 residues. CDR3 sequence (DNA): TGTGCCAGCAGCTCCCGCGGACTAGCGGGATTTCACGAGCAGTACTTC. Protein product: CASSSRGLAGFHEQYF.

As for this clonotype: A much larger clone differs from this one at a single base, so this may be a read error. The rearrangement joins TRBV7-3 to TRBJ1-1; D call uncertain. The CDR3 has 13 residues. Germline-derived CDR1 and CDR2 are SGHTA and FQGTGA. The CDR3 spells CTSSRLRDWEAFF. The CDR3 bases are TGTACCAGCAGCCGGTTGAGGGATTGGGAAGCTTTCTTT.